The rows below give T cell receptor beta chains drawn from one sample of a study of T cell repertoires in cytomegalovirus infection. No antigens are known for them. MiXCR, run by TCRdb on the reads, gives a single entry per CDR3 protein. The table shows around 900,000 distinct CDR3 sequences, with approximately 32% occurring only once. The sample was cultured CD8+ T cells from PBMCs, taken from culture after CMV antigen stimulation. All receptors derive from a human donor in good health (CMV status not recorded). Some clones in this sample may be carry-over from other donors' samples. The CDR3 runs from the conserved cysteine through the conserved F or W. D genes are given only for firm matches. Size values are once, few and many counts, or a class for expanded clones, and some rows have none.

abundance,v_gene,d_gene,j_gene,CDR3aa,CDR3nt
few,TRBV7-6,TRBD1,TRBJ1-1,CASTLHPSPPQGAVFRAFF,TGTGCCAGCACTCTACACCCCTCCCCCCCACAGGGGGCTGTTTTTAGAGCTTTCTTT
-,TRBV2,-,TRBJ1-2,CASSEYEEAIYGYTF,TGTGCCAGCAGTGAATACGAGGAGGCGATCTATGGCTACACCTTC
-,TRBV12-3/TRBV12-4,TRBD1,TRBJ1-2,CASSTLGQGDYGYTF,TGTGCCAGCAGTACCCTCGGACAGGGGGACTATGGCTACACCTTC
-,TRBV27,-,TRBJ2-4,CASSLEAQLAKNIQYF,TGTGCCAGCAGTTTGGAGGCACAGCTAGCCAAAAACATTCAGTACTTC
many,TRBV7-8,-,TRBJ1-3,CASSLEPGSRGNTIYF,TGTGCCAGCAGCTTAGAACCAGGGAGTCGAGGAAACACCATATATTTT
-,TRBV12-3/TRBV12-4,TRBD1,TRBJ1-5,CASSTETGADQPQHF,TGTGCCAGCAGCACCGAGACAGGGGCGGATCAGCCCCAGCATTTT
few,TRBV20-1,-,TRBJ2-1,CSAPHGVEQFF,TGCAGTGCCCCCCACGGGGTCGAGCAGTTCTTC
once,TRBV27,-,TRBJ1-1,CASHGGLSTEAFF,TGTGCCAGCCACGGGGGGCTAAGCACTGAAGCTTTCTTT
many,TRBV7-6,TRBD1,TRBJ2-1,CASSLGGTGVYEQFF,TGTGCCAGCAGTCTCGGCGGGACAGGGGTGTATGAGCAGTTCTTC
-,TRBV10-3,TRBD1,TRBJ2-7,CAISVVDRSSYEQYF,TGTGCCATCAGTGTTGTGGACAGGTCTTCCTACGAGCAGTACTTC
-,TRBV11-2,-,TRBJ1-5,CASSLDPVQGSDQPQHF,TGTGCCAGCAGCTTAGATCCGGTACAGGGTTCGGATCAGCCCCAGCATTTT
-,TRBV7-6,-,TRBJ2-3,CASSLITPESTDTQYF,TGTGCCAGCAGCCTCATCACTCCTGAGAGCACAGATACGCAGTATTTT
few,TRBV12-3/TRBV12-4,TRBD1,TRBJ1-1,CASSLAGQGAPTEAFF,TGTGCCAGCAGTTTAGCGGGACAGGGCGCCCCCACTGAAGCTTTCTTT
few,TRBV28,-,TRBJ1-1,CASSLHQRRKGTEAFF,TGTGCCAGCAGTTTACACCAGCGGAGGAAGGGCACTGAAGCTTTCTTT
once,TRBV15,TRBD1,TRBJ1-5,CATSPETGVYNQPQHF,TGTGCCACCAGCCCCGAAACAGGGGTTTACAATCAGCCCCAGCATTTT
many,TRBV12-3/TRBV12-4,TRBD1,TRBJ2-7,CASSYYRGHEQYF,TGTGCCAGCAGTTATTACAGGGGCCACGAGCAGTACTTC
-,TRBV7-3,TRBD2,TRBJ2-2,CASSQDGRSTGELFF,TGTGCCAGCAGCCAAGACGGGAGGTCTACCGGGGAGCTGTTTTTT
-,TRBV7-6,TRBD1,TRBJ2-1,CASSLSGSQGAVGNEQFF,TGTGCCAGCAGCTTAAGCGGGTCACAGGGGGCGGTTGGCAATGAGCAGTTCTTC
few,TRBV20-1,TRBD1,TRBJ1-1,CSAPTGDARYTEAFF,TGCAGTGCCCCGACAGGGGACGCTCGGTATACTGAAGCTTTCTTT
-,TRBV27,TRBD1,TRBJ1-6,CASSLDRGFNSPLHF,TGTGCCAGCAGTTTGGACAGGGGATTTAATTCACCCCTCCACTTT
-,TRBV20-1,TRBD1,TRBJ1-5,CSADRECSNQPQHF,TGCAGTGCTGACAGGGAGTGTAGCAATCAGCCCCAGCATTTT
-,TRBV6-2/TRBV6-3,TRBD1,TRBJ2-1,CASSYSTATGLEPFF,TGTGCCAGCAGTTACTCGACGGCGACAGGGTTGGAGCCGTTCTTC
-,TRBV20-1,-,TRBJ2-1,CSARDPISDSYNEQFF,TGCAGTGCTAGAGACCCGATAAGTGACTCCTACAATGAGCAGTTCTTC
few,TRBV19,-,TRBJ2-3,CASSSSEGGPFLRPLTDTQYF,TGTGCCAGTAGTTCCTCAGAGGGGGGGCCATTCCTTCGACCTCTCACAGATACGCAGTATTTT
-,TRBV6-1,-,TRBJ2-1,CASSEGLPSVNEQFF,TGTGCCAGCAGTGAAGGACTACCGTCGGTCAATGAGCAGTTCTTC
many,TRBV12-3/TRBV12-4,TRBD1,TRBJ2-1,CASSFPGQYNEQFF,TGTGCCAGCAGTTTCCCGGGACAGTACAATGAGCAGTTCTTC
few,TRBV5-3,TRBD1,TRBJ2-3,CASSLWGGTGVILDTQYF,TGTGCCAGCAGCTTGTGGGGGGGGACAGGGGTGATTTTAGATACGCAGTATTTT
few,TRBV19,TRBD1,TRBJ2-4,CANKWTGIEDIQYF,TGTGCCAATAAGTGGACAGGGATTGAGGACATTCAGTACTTC
-,TRBV27,-,TRBJ1-2,CASSSAMGANYGYTF,TGTGCCAGCAGTTCAGCCATGGGGGCAAACTATGGCTACACCTTC
many,TRBV10-2,-,TRBJ1-2,CASLAQATDGYTF,TGCGCCAGCTTAGCCCAGGCGACTGATGGCTACACCTTC
few,TRBV27,TRBD1,TRBJ1-5,CASSPWTGDQPQHF,TGTGCCAGCAGTCCCTGGACAGGAGATCAGCCCCAGCATTTT
few,TRBV27,-,TRBJ2-3,CASSLRRTWGTDTQYF,TGTGCCAGCAGTTTACGGAGAACCTGGGGCACAGATACGCAGTATTTT
few,TRBV11-2,-,TRBJ1-1,CASSLVGVLGTEAFF,TGTGCCAGCAGCTTAGTTGGGGTTTTGGGCACTGAAGCTTTCTTT
few,TRBV7-9,-,TRBJ2-3,CASSGGHQGPADTQYF,TGTGCCAGCAGCGGGGGACACCAAGGGCCCGCAGATACGCAGTATTTT
few,TRBV7-6,TRBD1,TRBJ1-1,CASSLWGQANTEAFF,TGTGCCAGCAGCCTTTGGGGACAGGCCAACACTGAAGCTTTCTTT
-,TRBV9,-,TRBJ1-2,CASTSQGQSFDYTF,TGTGCCAGCACCTCACAAGGACAGTCTTTCGACTACACCTTC
few,TRBV7-3,-,TRBJ2-5,CASSPLGDLGETQYF,TGTGCCAGCAGTCCCCTAGGAGATCTCGGAGAGACCCAGTACTTC
-,TRBV7-8,TRBD1,TRBJ1-2,CASSSDTRGPRGYTF,TGTGCCAGCAGCTCAGATACCAGGGGGCCCAGGGGCTACACCTTC
-,TRBV5-6,-,TRBJ2-1,CASSLAAGLEYHYSNEQFF,TGTGCCAGCAGCTTGGCCGCCGGACTGGAATATCATTATTCCAATGAGCAGTTCTTC
-,TRBV5-4,-,TRBJ2-1,CASSRWGLEGRNEQFF,TGTGCCAGCAGCCGTTGGGGCCTGGAAGGTCGCAATGAGCAGTTCTTC
few,TRBV9,-,TRBJ2-1,CASSLSGGTEQFF,TGTGCCAGCAGCTTAAGTGGGGGGACAGAGCAGTTCTTC
many,TRBV7-6,-,TRBJ2-2,CASSLYGGVDTGELFF,TGTGCCAGCAGCTTATACGGGGGCGTAGACACCGGGGAGCTTTTTTTT
once,TRBV6-2/TRBV6-3,-,TRBJ1-6,CASSPQGRRYNSPLHF,TGTGCCAGCAGTCCCCAGGGACGGCGATATAATTCACCCCTCCACTTT
-,TRBV29-1,-,TRBJ1-2,CSAPTDIYGYTF,TGCAGCGCCCCGACGGATATCTATGGCTACACCTTC
-,TRBV6-1,TRBD2,TRBJ2-1,CASSEKLAGASDNEQFF,TGTGCCAGCAGTGAAAAACTAGCGGGGGCCTCAGACAATGAGCAGTTCTTC
few,TRBV19,-,TRBJ1-2,CASSIKGRQLYGYTF,TGTGCCAGTAGTATAAAGGGACGGCAACTCTATGGCTACACCTTC
few,TRBV6-2/TRBV6-3,-,TRBJ1-1,CASSYNPANTEAFF,TGTGCCAGCAGTTACAACCCGGCCAACACTGAAGCTTTCTTT
many,TRBV7-6,TRBD2,TRBJ2-3,CASSFRGGTSGTDTQYF,TGTGCCAGCAGCTTTCGAGGCGGGACTAGCGGCACAGATACGCAGTATTTT
few,TRBV5-4,-,TRBJ1-2,CASSLGGAGIDGYTF,TGTGCCAGCAGCTTGGGAGGGGCGGGGATCGATGGCTACACCTTC
-,TRBV11-2,TRBD2,TRBJ2-3,CASTSIALAGRTDTQYF,TGTGCCAGCACCTCCATTGCGCTAGCGGGGAGAACAGATACGCAGTATTTT
many,TRBV7-8,-,TRBJ2-7,CASSFLRGKRDEQYF,TGTGCCAGCAGCTTCCTCAGGGGAAAACGGGACGAGCAGTACTTC
few,TRBV7-9,-,TRBJ1-3,CASSTRTEASGNTIYF,TGTGCCAGCAGCACCCGGACAGAAGCCTCTGGAAACACCATATATTTT